A selection of T cell receptor beta chains follows, all from one sample in a study of cytomegalovirus exposure and HLA in healthy donors. Libraries were prepared by immunoSEQ multiplex PCR; TCRdb keeps only in-frame clonotypes and omits some of them. Counted here are around 150,000 clones, roughly 85% occurring once; the ten biggest clones make up roughly 10%. What was sequenced was PBMCs. The origin of the receptors is a man between 18 and 35 years old in good health and CMV-seropositive. CDR3s include the opening cysteine and the closing phenylalanine or tryptophan. The D gene is left open where the match is weak. Size is stated for part of the rows, as once, few or many counts, or as a class when the clone is expanded.

V gene,D gene,J gene,clone size,CDR3 DNA,CDR3 protein
TRBV21-1,NA,TRBJ2-7,few,TGTGCCAGCAGCCGCTGGACAGAGCAGTACTTC,CASSRWTEQYF
TRBV5-6,TRBD1,TRBJ2-2,once,TGTGCCAGCAGCTTGGCCGGGACAGGGAACACCGGGGAGCTGTTTTTT,CASSLAGTGNTGELFF
TRBV11-2,NA,TRBJ2-5,NA,TGTGCCAGCAGCTTATTTGCGGTCCAAGAGACCCAGTACTTC,CASSLFAVQETQYF
TRBV13,TRBD1,TRBJ2-5,NA,TGTGCCAGCAGCCCGACAGGGGGTTTAGAGACCCAGTACTTC,CASSPTGGLETQYF
TRBV30,NA,TRBJ2-3,NA,TGTGCCTGGCGGAGGGGGCGTGATACGCAGTATTTT,CAWRRGRDTQYF
TRBV30,NA,TRBJ2-3,NA,TGTGCCTGTAATACGCAGTATTTT,CACNTQYF
TRBV6-5,NA,TRBJ1-4,few,TGTGCCAGCAGTTACAGGGGAGGGAACTCTGAAAAACTGTTTTTT,CASSYRGGNSEKLFF
TRBV11-1,NA,TRBJ1-2,once,TGTGCCAGCAGCTTCCGGCGATCCAAGGGGATCACCTTC,CASSFRRSKGITF
TRBV6-5,NA,TRBJ2-2,few,TGTGCCAGCAGCCTCCTCTTCGGGGAGCTGTTTTTT,CASSLLFGELFF
TRBV25-1,TRBD1,TRBJ2-7,NA,TGTGCCAGCAGTCCCGGACAGGCCAGATCCTACGAGCAGTACTTC,CASSPGQARSYEQYF
TRBV6-4,NA,TRBJ1-6,NA,TGTGCCAGCAGCGAACAGGGAATCTATAATTCACCCCTCCACTTT,CASSEQGIYNSPLHF
TRBV7-9,NA,TRBJ1-5,NA,TGTTCCAGCAGCTTAGGGGGGGACAATCAGCCCCAGCATTTT,CSSSLGGDNQPQHF
TRBV9,NA,TRBJ2-2,NA,TGTGCCAGCAGCGTTTTGGGGGGGGGCGACGGGGAGCTGTTTTTT,CASSVLGGGDGELFF
TRBV4-2,NA,TRBJ2-1,NA,TGTGCCAGCAGCCAAGGGGCAGGGCAGTTCTTC,CASSQGAGQFF
TRBV7-2,TRBD1,TRBJ1-5,NA,TGTGCCAGCAGCGAGTGGACAGGGGGCGATCAGCCCCAGCATTTT,CASSEWTGGDQPQHF
TRBV7-2,TRBD2,TRBJ2-7,NA,TGTGCCAGCAGCTCCCGGGAAGCGGGGGTTTACGAGCAGTACTTC,CASSSREAGVYEQYF
TRBV5-1,NA,TRBJ2-7,NA,TGCGCCAGCAGCTTGGCCTGGCACAGGGAATACGAGCAGTACTTC,CASSLAWHREYEQYF
TRBV9,NA,TRBJ2-3,NA,TGTGCCAGCAGCGTAGAGGGGAGCACAGATACGCAGTATTTT,CASSVEGSTDTQYF
TRBV30,NA,TRBJ1-1,few,TGTGCCTGGGTGGCGGGGTCCACTGAAGCTTTCTTT,CAWVAGSTEAFF
TRBV4-1,TRBD1,TRBJ1-3,NA,TGCGCCAGCACACTACAGGGGAGCTCTGGAAACACCATATATTTT,CASTLQGSSGNTIYF
TRBV7-8,TRBD1,TRBJ1-5,NA,TGTGCCAGCAGCCGAGACAGGGTACATCAGCCCCAGCATTTT,CASSRDRVHQPQHF
TRBV10-3,TRBD1,TRBJ2-7,NA,TGTGCCATCAGTGAGACGGGGGAAGGGACAGGGCTCTCCTACGAGCAGTACTTC,CAISETGEGTGLSYEQYF
TRBV7-4,TRBD2,TRBJ2-7,NA,TGTGCCAGCAGCCCGGGACTAGCGGGGGGGTACGAGCAGTACTTC,CASSPGLAGGYEQYF
TRBV9,TRBD1,TRBJ2-3,NA,TGTGCCAGCAGCGCGAAGACCGGGACAGGCACAGATACGCAGTATTTT,CASSAKTGTGTDTQYF
TRBV5-1,TRBD1,TRBJ2-2,NA,TGCGCCAGCTTCTTAGACAGGGCGAACACCGGGGAGCTGTTTTTT,CASFLDRANTGELFF
TRBV15,TRBD2,TRBJ2-3,NA,TGTGCCACCAGTCTAGCGGGGGGCACAGATACGCAGTATTTT,CATSLAGGTDTQYF
TRBV7-2,TRBD2,TRBJ2-1,NA,TGTGCCAGCAGCTTAGGTCGGGGGGTTGAGCAGTTCTTC,CASSLGRGVEQFF
TRBV6-1,TRBD1,TRBJ1-3,NA,TGTGCCAGCAGTGAAATTTTGGGACAGCTCTCTGGAAACACCATATATTTT,CASSEILGQLSGNTIYF
TRBV6-5,TRBD2,TRBJ2-7,few,TGTGCCAGCAGTCATACTAGCGGGGGGAGCTACGAGCAGTACTTC,CASSHTSGGSYEQYF
TRBV12-5,TRBD1,TRBJ1-3,once,TGTGCTAGTGGTTTGGTACTGGGACAGACTTCTTCCGGAAACACCATATATTTT,CASGLVLGQTSSGNTIYF
TRBV27,TRBD1,TRBJ2-3,few,TGTGCCAGCAGAATGGGGACAGGGCGCCCCACAGATACGCAGTATTTT,CASRMGTGRPTDTQYF
TRBV6-6,NA,TRBJ1-2,NA,TGTGCCAGCAGTTACGGGGGGGTTCATGGCTACACCTTC,CASSYGGVHGYTF
TRBV5-1,NA,TRBJ2-7,once,TGCGCCAGCAGCTTGAGTTTTCGGGAAACCTACGAGCAGTACTTC,CASSLSFRETYEQYF
TRBV6-6,NA,TRBJ2-2,NA,TGTGCCAGCAGTTACAGCCGTCCCCTCCTCGGGGAGCTGTTTTTT,CASSYSRPLLGELFF
TRBV7-7,NA,TRBJ2-7,NA,TGTGCTAGCAGCTCCCCGACGGGCGAGCAGTACTTC,CASSSPTGEQYF
TRBV10-1,NA,TRBJ2-7,NA,TGCGCCAGCAGTGCTCAGGGTAGACCCTACGAGCAGTACTTC,CASSAQGRPYEQYF
TRBV10-2,NA,TRBJ1-1,NA,TGCGCCAGCAGTGAGATTGGAGCAGGGTACACTGAAGCTTTCTTT,CASSEIGAGYTEAFF
TRBV7-9,TRBD2,TRBJ2-5,NA,TGTGCCAGCAGCTTAGTTGCTACGACTAGCGGGGGGATCGGAGAGACCCAGTACTTC,CASSLVATTSGGIGETQYF
TRBV10-3,TRBD2,TRBJ2-3,NA,TGTGCCGGCAGCGGGGGGGACAGCACAGATACGCAGTATTTT,CAGSGGDSTDTQYF